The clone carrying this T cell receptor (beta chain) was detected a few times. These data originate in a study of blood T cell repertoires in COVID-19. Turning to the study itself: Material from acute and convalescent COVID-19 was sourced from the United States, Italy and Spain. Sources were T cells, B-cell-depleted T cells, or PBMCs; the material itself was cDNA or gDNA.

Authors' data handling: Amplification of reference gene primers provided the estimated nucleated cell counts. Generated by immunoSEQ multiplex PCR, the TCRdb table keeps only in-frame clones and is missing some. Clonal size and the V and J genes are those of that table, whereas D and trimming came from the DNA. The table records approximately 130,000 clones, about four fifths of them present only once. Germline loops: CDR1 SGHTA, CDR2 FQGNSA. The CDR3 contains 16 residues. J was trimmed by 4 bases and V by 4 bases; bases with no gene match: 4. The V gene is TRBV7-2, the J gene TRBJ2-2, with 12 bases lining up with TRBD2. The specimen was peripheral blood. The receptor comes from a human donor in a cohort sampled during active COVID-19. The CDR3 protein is CASSSRTSGATGELFF. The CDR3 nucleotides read TGTGCCAGCAGCTCCCGGACTAGCGGGGCCACCGGGGAGCTGTTTTTT. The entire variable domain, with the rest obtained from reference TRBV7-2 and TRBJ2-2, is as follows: GAGVSQSPSNKVTEKGKDVELRCDPISGHTALYWYRQSLGQGLEFLIYFQGNSAPDKSGLPSDRFSAERTGGSVSTLTIQRTQQEDSAVYLCASSSRTSGATGELFFGEGSRLTVL.